This T cell receptor beta chain was retrieved from a study of CDR3 diversity in severe acne. Trimming took 5 bases from V and 1 from J, leaving 11 bases between them. The CDR3 has 14 residues. TCRdb passed the PCR reads through MiXCR, listing each CDR3 protein once. The sample holds around 85,000 distinct CDR3 sequences; around 50% are singletons and the top ten take around 10%. The chain carries TRBV12-3 or TRBV12-4 and TRBJ2-5; the D gene could be TRBD1 or TRBD2 (5 bases each). The origin of this receptor is a male donor with severe acne vulgaris. Sequenced material: blood. DNA of the CDR3: TGTGCCAGCAGTGTGCCCGGGACCCAAGAGACCCAGTACTTC. This encodes CASSVPGTQETQYF.